The next 21 T cell receptor beta chains were all read from a single sample in a study of blood T cells in healthy people across ages (dated by TCRdb to the mid-2010s). The method was 5' RACE. The instrument given in TCRdb is Illumina HiSeq 2500. A second about 6 to 11 cycle PCR used a sample-barcoded 5' primer and a J-beta primer mix. TCRdb took the public reads, trimmed them with fastp at Q25, ran MiXCR for clone calling and kept in-frame beta chains. Here each entry gathers all rows of one CDR3 protein and keeps the most common genes and DNA. The sample table lists about 810,000 distinct CDR3 sequences, about 36% of them with a count of one. The ten top clones hold roughly 13% of the sample. The sample comprised blood. These receptors all stem from a young man in good health.

This clonotype has more than one count but fewer than ten. This sequence joins TRBV4-2 and TRBJ2-5; TRBD1 matches at 10 bases. Germline V gives CDR1 LGHNA, CDR2 YNFKEQ. V shed 0 bases, J shed 11 bases, and the junction held 9 bases outside the gene matches. CDR3 length: 15 amino acids. CDR3: CASSQEDRGRAEQYF. The CDR3 DNA is TGTGCCAGCAGCCAAGAAGACAGGGGGCGTGCTGAGCAGTACTTC.

This clonotype occurred many times. This chain joins TRBV20-1 and TRBJ2-1; 10 positions match TRBD2. CDR3 size: 16 residues. The trim removed 5 bases at V and 5 bases at J, leaving 12 bases unmatched. Germline-derived CDR1 and CDR2 are DFQATT and SNEGSKA (reference sequence). The CDR3 coding sequence is TGCAGTGCTCCGGAGGTAGCGGGGGGCGCCAACAATGAGCAGTTCTTC. The encoded protein is CSAPEVAGGANNEQFF.

This clonotype came up a few times. The rearrangement joins TRBV7-2 to TRBJ1-5; D is ambiguous. The germline gives CDR1 SGHTA, CDR2 FQGNSA. Trimming took 0 bases from V and 3 from J, leaving 18 bases between them. The CDR3 is made up of 18 amino acids. CDR3 sequence (DNA): TGTGCCAGCAGCTTAGCCACCGCCACCGGCCCATTCAATCAGCCCCAGCATTTT. As protein: CASSLATATGPFNQPQHF.

The DNA of the CDR3 is TGCGCCAGCAGCTCCCAAGGCCGGACAGTCCAAGAGACCCAGTACTTC. This translates into CASSSQGRTVQETQYF. This chain connects TRBV5-1 to TRBJ2-5; weak D call: TRBD1 (6 bases). Trimming took 3 bases from V and 1 from J, leaving 16 bases between them. This CDR3 is built from 16 residues. The germline V gene encodes CDR1 SGHRS and CDR2 YFSETQ.

This CDR3 is CASSPNLGTEQETQYF. The CDR3, as DNA: TGTGCCAGCAGCCCAAATTTGGGGACAGAACAAGAGACCCAGTACTTC. The chain recombines TRBV11-2 with TRBJ2-7, with TRBD1 matching 7 bases. The last part of the DNA fits TRBJ2-5 better; the J call may be wrong. The CDR3 spans 16 residues. Germline values: CDR1 SGHAT, CDR2 FQNNGV.

This clonotype occurred a few times. CDR3 bases: TGTGCCACCAGCAGAGATTTGTCCGGGGATACTGAAGCTTTCTTT. It codes for CATSRDLSGDTEAFF. This chain links TRBV15 with TRBJ1-1; D is unresolved. V lost 0 bases, J lost 5 bases, and 13 bases lay in between. The CDR3 sequence is 15 residues long. Germline loops: CDR1 LNHNV, CDR2 YYDKDF (reference sequence).

The rearrangement uses TRBV10-3 and TRBJ1-1, with D maybe TRBD1 (6 bases). The CDR3 length is 11 residues. Germline CDR1 and CDR2: ENHRY and SYGVKD. Trimming cost V 11 bases and J 7 bases, with 14 bases left between them. Written as DNA, the CDR3 is TGTGCCGTCGGGACAAATCTTGAAGCTTTCTTT. Translating gives CAVGTNLEAFF.

The chain combines TRBV21-1 with TRBJ1-1; TRBD1 is taken as the D call from the table, unchecked against the DNA. TRBV21-1 is designated a pseudogene. The CDR3 consists of 16 residues. CDR3 in DNA: TGTGCCAGCAGCAAAACGGGCCAGGGGGTGTTCACTGAAGCTTTCTTT. Translation: CASSKTGQGVFTEAFF.

The chain recombines TRBV20-1 with TRBJ2-2; no firm D call. The germline CDR1 and CDR2 sequences are DFQATT and SNEGSKA (reference sequence). This CDR3 spans 14 amino acids. V was trimmed by 3 bases and J by 3 bases, leaving 11 bases between them. The CDR3 region has the DNA TGCAGTGCTAGTAAGAGTGGGGACACCGGGGAGCTGTTTTTT. Translated: CSASKSGDTGELFF.

The chain joins TRBV4-3 to TRBJ2-7; either TRBD1 or TRBD2 may fit D (5 bases each). The CDR3 is made up of 15 amino acids. Deletions cut 1 base from V and 10 bases from J, with 20 bases between. Germline lookup yields CDR1 LGHNA and CDR2 YSLEER. The CDR3 sequence: CASSQVGRGSTRQYF. CDR3 in DNA: TGCGCCAGCAGCCAAGTTGGACGGGGCTCTACGAGACAGTACTTC.

V usage is TRBV24-1 and J usage is TRBJ2-5; perhaps TRBD1 as D (6 bases). The germline gives CDR1 KGHDR, CDR2 SFDVKD. Trimming cost V 5 bases and J 11 bases, with 20 bases left between them. CDR3 length equals 14 residues. CDR3 loop: CATSGRGAYNEQYF. The DNA for the CDR3 is TGTGCCACCAGTGGCAGGGGCGCCTACAATGAGCAGTACTTC.

The rearrangement joins TRBV7-2 to TRBJ2-5; D unresolved. The V end lost 5 bases, the J end lost 11 bases, and 15 bases lay between the germline ends. CDR3 length equals 12 residues. Looked up from germline, CDR1 is SGHTA and CDR2 is FQGNSA. The CDR3 region is CASSPDRLGQYF. CDR3 sequence (DNA): TGTGCCAGCAGCCCCGACCGCTTGGGGCAGTACTTC.

The chain combines TRBV5-6 with TRBJ1-1, with TRBD1 matching 8 bases. The ends lost 4 bases at V and 6 bases at J; junction bases unmatched: 5. CDR3 length: 13 amino acids. Germline lookup yields CDR1 SGHDT and CDR2 YYEEEE. The CDR3 loop reads CASSPRGQAEAFF. The CDR3 nucleotides read TGTGCCAGCAGCCCCCGGGGACAGGCTGAAGCTTTCTTT.

The genes are TRBV12-3 or TRBV12-4 and TRBJ2-3; possibly TRBD2 for D (6 bases). The CDR3 loop spans 13 amino acids. V was trimmed by 7 bases and J by 2 bases, leaving 10 bases between them. CDR3 amino acids: CASIRGTTDTQYF. CDR3 in DNA: TGTGCCAGCATACGGGGGACCACAGATACGCAGTATTTT.

The chain combines TRBV5-1 with TRBJ2-5; 10 bases align to TRBD1. CDR3 length: 14 amino acids. The V segment lost 5 bases and the J segment 11 bases; nucleotides outside the gene matches: 12. Germline assignment: CDR1 SGHRS and CDR2 YFSETQ. CDR3 DNA: TGCGCCAGCAGGTCGGACAGGGGGACCAATGAGCAGTACTTC. Amino acid sequence: CASRSDRGTNEQYF.

V gene TRBV16 combines with J gene TRBJ1-1; the D is unclear. Trimming removed 8 bases from V and 3 bases from J, with 10 bases in between. There are 12 residues in the CDR3. CDR1 KGHSY and CDR2 FQNENV come from the germline V gene. Here the CDR3 reads CASPPGDTEAFF. In DNA, the CDR3 is TGTGCCAGCCCCCCCGGGGACACTGAAGCTTTCTTT.

The sample holds many counts of this clonotype. The chain has TRBV10-3 and TRBJ2-1; weak D call: TRBD1 (5 bases). The CDR3 contains 16 residues. V was cut by 0 bases and J by 15 bases, with 24 bases left in between. CDR1 and CDR2 (germline): ENHRY, SYGVKD. CDR3 in DNA: TGTGCCATCAGTGAGTCGACTGCCCAGGGCGATGGTAGAGGGTTCTTC. Translation gives CAISESTAQGDGRGFF.

V is TRBV7-6 and J is TRBJ1-1, with D possibly being TRBD1 (6 bases). Trimming cost V 3 bases and J 4 bases, with 24 bases left between them. This CDR3 spans 18 amino acids. The germline V gene has CDR1 SGHVS and CDR2 FNYEAQ. The CDR3 DNA reads as TGTGCCAGCAGCTTTCCCGAAAAACAGGGTAAGGTATCCACTGAAGCTTTCTTT. Translated, it gives CASSFPEKQGKVSTEAFF.

The V call is TRBV12-3 or TRBV12-4, the J call TRBJ1-1; D perhaps matches TRBD1 (5 bases). Between the trimmed V and J ends, which lost 5 bases and 4 bases, there was a span of 14 bases. This CDR3 is 14 amino acids long. The CDR3 protein is CASSPAGSVTEAFF. The CDR3 DNA reads as TGTGCCAGCAGTCCCGCAGGGAGTGTCACTGAAGCTTTCTTT.

The chain links TRBV3-1 to TRBJ2-3; a possible D gene is TRBD2 (6 bases). The CDR3 covers 16 residues. The V gene lost 0 bases and the J gene lost 6 bases, with 16 bases spanning the gap. Germline loops: CDR1 LGHDT, CDR2 YNNKEL (reference sequence). The CDR3 sequence is CASSQDAPAGIDTQYF. In DNA form, the CDR3 reads TGTGCCAGCAGCCAAGATGCCCCAGCGGGCATTGATACGCAGTATTTT.

This clonotype showed up just a few times. This sequence joins TRBV28 and TRBJ2-1; 8 bases line up with TRBD1. This CDR3 is built from 14 residues. CDR1 MDHEN and CDR2 SYDVKM come from the germline V gene. V shed 3 bases, J shed 6 bases, and the junction held 4 bases outside the gene matches. CDR3 nucleotide sequence: TGTGCCAGCAGTTTCGGGGACAGGCTCAATGAGCAGTTCTTC. Its translation is CASSFGDRLNEQFF. The variable domain in full, with the rest retrieved from reference TRBV28 and TRBJ2-1, is DVKVTQSSRYLVKRTGEKVFLECVQDMDHENMFWYRQDPGLGLRLIYFSYDVKMKEKGDIPEGYSVSREKKERFSLILESASTNQTSMYLCASSFGDRLNEQFFGPGTRLTVL.